Each of the 13 T cell receptor beta chains below was sequenced from the same sample in a study of CD8+CD57+ T cells in acquired aplastic anemia. Patients chosen for sequencing had CD8+CD57+ cells that had expanded, as shown by flow cytometry. Researchers used genomic DNA as the template to profile TCR beta VDJ and CDR3. Each CDR3 protein gets one entry after TCRdb re-called the reads with MiXCR. The sample yields 150,000 or so distinct CDR3 sequences, about 54% seen once. The sequencing sample was made of sorted CD4+, CD8+, or CD8+CD57+ T cells (not recorded which) from PBMCs. These receptors originate from a human donor with aplastic anemia.

The gene calls are TRBV11-1 and TRBJ2-1; 12 bases are a match to TRBD2. The CDR3 sequence is 19 residues long. J was trimmed by 5 bases and V by 3 bases; bases with no gene match: 14. Germline V gives CDR1 SGHAT, CDR2 FQDESV (reference sequence). CDR3 DNA sequence: TGTGCCAGCAGCTTCCCTAGCGGGGGGGCTGTAATACCCAACAATGAGCAGTTCTTC. Translating gives CASSFPSGGAVIPNNEQFF.

Ten or more counts support this clonotype. The chain couples TRBV27 to TRBJ2-1; no clear D gene. The V end was cut by 3 bases, the J end by 8 bases, with 14 bases between. Germline assignment: CDR1 MNHEY and CDR2 SMNVEV (reference sequence). The CDR3 sequence is 14 residues long. The CDR3 sequence is CASSFTASWDEQFF. In DNA form, the CDR3 reads TGTGCCAGCAGTTTTACAGCGTCGTGGGATGAGCAGTTCTTC.

There are many counts of this clonotype. The CDR3 loop is CASSQDLLIGEQPQHF. CDR3 coding DNA: TGCGCCAGCAGCCAAGATCTCTTAATAGGGGAGCAGCCCCAGCATTTT. The genes are TRBV4-1 and TRBJ1-5, with D tentatively TRBD1 (5 bases). The V and J ends lost 0 bases and 7 bases respectively, with 16 bases between them. Germline values: CDR1 MGHRA, CDR2 YSYEKL. This CDR3 comprises 16 residues.

This clonotype was observed many times. V gene TRBV10-3 combines with J gene TRBJ2-1, with D unresolved. CDR1 and CDR2 (germline): ENHRY, SYGVKD. The CDR3 has 14 residues. Trimming stripped 0 bases from V and 9 bases from J, with 12 bases between. CDR3 sequence (DNA): TGTGCCATCAGTGAGTCGGGTCCCCTTAGTGAGCAGTTCTTC. This gives the protein CAISESGPLSEQFF.

V gene TRBV10-3 combines with J gene TRBJ2-7; D is unresolved. The germline V gene encodes CDR1 ENHRY and CDR2 SYGVKD. The CDR3 runs 12 residues. Trimming pared 3 bases from V and 5 bases from J, leaving 8 bases between. CDR3 bases: TGTGCCATCAGTGATAGTACAGACGAGCAGTACTTC. It codes for CAISDSTDEQYF.

This clonotype was recorded many times. The CDR3 coding sequence is TGTGCCAGCAGTGACGGACTTTACAATGAGCAGTTCTTC. Amino acids: CASSDGLYNEQFF. V and J are TRBV2 and TRBJ2-1, with D maybe TRBD2 (5 bases). With 3 bases removed from V and 4 bases from J, the gap between germline ends came to 7 bases. The germline V gene has CDR1 SNHLY and CDR2 FYNNEI. The CDR3 sequence is 13 residues long.

This clonotype appeared a single time. This sequence may be a read error, since a much larger clone differs from it by one base. In this CDR3 the conserved last residue, phenylalanine or tryptophan, is missing, so a read error is likely. This CDR3 is CASSFELSSGNTIYL. CDR3 bases: TGTGCCAGCAGTTTCGAGTTGTCCTCTGGAAACACCATATATCTT. V usage is TRBV12-3 or TRBV12-4 and J usage is TRBJ1-3; D gene unclear. V dropped 3 bases and J dropped 0 bases, with 9 bases sitting between them. The CDR3 is 15 residues long.

V and J are TRBV5-5 and TRBJ1-1; maybe TRBD1 (5 bases). V lost 2 bases and J 3 bases, leaving 14 bases between the germline ends. The CDR3 runs 15 residues. The V gene's germline CDR1 is SGHKS and CDR2 YYEKEE (reference sequence). The CDR3 loop reads CASSFLQGTYTEAFF. For the CDR3, the DNA is TGTGCCAGCAGCTTCCTCCAGGGTACTTACACTGAAGCTTTCTTT.

This clonotype was detected once. The chain couples TRBV19 to TRBJ2-5; no definite D call. CDR3 length: 14 residues. From germline, CDR1 is LNHDA and CDR2 SQIVND (reference sequence). V shed 3 bases and J shed 5 bases, with 13 bases lying between them. The CDR3 sequence: CASSIGQARETQYF. The CDR3 DNA reads TGTGCCAGTAGTATCGGGCAGGCCCGGGAGACCCAGTACTTC.

The V and J genes are TRBV7-2 and TRBJ2-5; TRBD1 might be the D (5 bases). The germline V gene encodes CDR1 SGHTA and CDR2 FQGNSA. CDR3 length: 14 amino acids. Trimming took off 1 base at V and 4 bases at J, with 10 bases between the two ends. The CDR3 spells CASSLGLRGETQYF. CDR3 DNA: TGTGCCAGCAGCTTAGGTTTAAGGGGAGAGACCCAGTACTTC.

This sequence joins TRBV9 and TRBJ1-1; 7 bases match TRBD1. CDR1 and CDR2 (germline): SGDLS, YYNGEE. J lost 6 bases, V lost 5 bases, and 7 bases had no gene match. There are 13 residues in the CDR3. The CDR3 region has the DNA TGTGCCAGCAGTGCAACCGGACAGGCTGAAGCTTTCTTT. It yields the protein CASSATGQAEAFF.

V usage is TRBV24-1 and J usage is TRBJ2-1; D remains unclear. Trimming pared 3 bases from V and 6 bases from J, leaving 11 bases between. The CDR3 consists of 14 residues. The germline V gene encodes CDR1 KGHDR and CDR2 SFDVKD. For the CDR3, the DNA is TGTGCCACCAGTGATACGTCCACCCCCAATGAGCAGTTCTTC. Amino acids: CATSDTSTPNEQFF.

This chain connects TRBV10-3 to TRBJ1-5; D is possibly TRBD1 (5 bases). The length of the CDR3 is 14 residues. Trimming pared 4 bases from V and 3 bases from J, leaving 10 bases between. Germline lookup yields CDR1 ENHRY and CDR2 SYGVKD. In DNA form, the CDR3 reads TGTGCCATCAGTGCGGTGGGACCCAATCAGCCCCAGCATTTT. Amino acid sequence: CAISAVGPNQPQHF.